These T cell receptor beta chains were read from a single sample in a study of post-analysis software for immune sequencing data. TCRdb fed the PCR reads into MiXCR, producing one record per CDR3 protein. The sample has approximately 630,000 distinct CDR3 sequences; 55% to 60% are singletons. The sequencing input was blood. Source of these receptors: a girl between 2 and 10 years old with multiple sclerosis. Each CDR3 is given with its conserved first and last residue. The D gene is left open where the match is weak. The size entry is marked missing in some rows and otherwise reads once, few, many or a size class.

>TRBJ1-2|NA|TRBV7-2|NA
CASSLREGYGYTF
TGTGCCAGCAGCTTAAGGGAGGGCTATGGCTACACCTTC
>TRBJ2-4|TRBD2|TRBV7-2|NA
CASSPGLAGGRLAKNIQYF
TGTGCCAGCAGCCCCGGACTAGCGGGGGGCCGTCTAGCCAAAAACATTCAGTACTTC
>TRBJ2-5|NA|TRBV7-2|NA
CASSFQGVAGETQYF
TGTGCCAGCAGCTTCCAGGGGGTGGCGGGGGAGACCCAGTACTTC
>TRBJ1-4|TRBD1|TRBV15|NA
CATSRGQPVNEKLFF
TGTGCCACCAGCCGGGGACAGCCTGTTAATGAAAAACTGTTTTTT
>TRBJ2-3|NA|TRBV7-2|NA
CASSLLPPTQYF
TGTGCCAGCAGCCTTCTACCTCCTACGCAGTATTTT
>TRBJ2-1|NA|TRBV5-1|NA
CASSLLEYEQFF
TGCGCCAGCAGCCTGTTAGAGTATGAGCAGTTCTTC
>TRBJ2-6|NA|TRBV5-1|few
CASRSGISGANVLTF
TGCGCCAGCAGATCAGGGATCTCTGGGGCCAACGTCCTGACTTTC
>TRBJ1-2|TRBD1|TRBV9|NA
CASSVDRGSYGYTF
TGTGCCAGCAGCGTGGACAGGGGGTCCTATGGCTACACCTTC
>TRBJ2-7|TRBD1|TRBV20-1|NA
CSAYRTGYYEQYF
TGCAGTGCTTATAGGACAGGGTATTACGAGCAGTACTTC
>TRBJ2-3|TRBD2|TRBV5-4|NA
CASTSPAGGRMYF
TGTGCCAGCACCTCACCAGCGGGAGGCAGGATGTATTTT
>TRBJ2-1|TRBD1|TRBV7-9|NA
CASSLAIGTGGTGEQFF
TGTGCCAGCAGCTTAGCGATCGGGACAGGGGGTACCGGTGAGCAGTTCTTC